This T cell receptor (beta chain) was recovered during a study of T cell responses to AZD1222 COVID-19 vaccine. Study details: Second doses were pooled across both intervals (about 4 or about 12 weeks).

Study-wide points: Dominant at 160-218 and 743-854, vaccine-associated CD4 TCRs also spanned spike. Once two AZD1222 doses were given, Spike-specific TCR breadth and depth went up. White British people made up most donors, females outnumbered males, and clonal diversity was possibly underestimated.

As concerns this clone: The antigen remains undetermined.

Using immunoSEQ multiplex PCR, the repertoire was profiled, and TCRdb retains in-frame clones only, with some absent. Of 80,000 to 100,000 clones listed, 85% to 95% were seen once; the top ten hold about 13%. The CDR3 totals 13 residues. Deletions cut 7 bases from V and 7 bases from J, with 18 bases between. Germline V gene sequence: CDR1 SQVTM, CDR2 ANQGSEA. This TCR was recovered from an adult in good health. Sample: peripheral blood, taken on day 0 of AZD1222 vaccination. The V call is TRBV29-1, the J call TRBJ2-3; a weak D match, TRBD2 (5 bases). The CDR3 region is CSAQSGLSYTQYF. The CDR3 region has the DNA TGCAGCGCTCAGTCCGGACTGTCGTATACGCAGTATTTT.